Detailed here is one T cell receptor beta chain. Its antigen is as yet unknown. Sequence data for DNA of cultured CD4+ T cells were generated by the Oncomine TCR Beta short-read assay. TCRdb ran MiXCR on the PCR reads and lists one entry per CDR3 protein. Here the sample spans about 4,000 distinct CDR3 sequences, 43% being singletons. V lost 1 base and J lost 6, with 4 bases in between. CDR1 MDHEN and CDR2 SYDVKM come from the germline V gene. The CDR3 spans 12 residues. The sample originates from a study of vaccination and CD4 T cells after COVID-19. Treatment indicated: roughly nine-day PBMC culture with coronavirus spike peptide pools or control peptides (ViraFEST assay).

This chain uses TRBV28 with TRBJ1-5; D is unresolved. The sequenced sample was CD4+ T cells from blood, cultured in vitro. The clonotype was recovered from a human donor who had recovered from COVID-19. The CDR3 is CASSLYRQPQHF. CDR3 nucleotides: TGTGCCAGCAGTTTATATCGTCAGCCCCAGCATTTT.